This TCR beta chain appears in the sequencing data of a study of blood T cell repertoires in COVID-19. In the original analysis: Counts of nucleated cells, estimated from reference gene primer amplification, were obtained. Profiled with immunoSEQ multiplex PCR; TCRdb holds only in-frame clones, not every one. That table is the source of V, J and clone size, and D and trimming were worked out from the DNA. The sample records 250,000 to 300,000 clones, approximately 82% being singletons. Germline loops: CDR1 MNHEY, CDR2 SVGAGI. With V trimmed by 6 bases and J by 1 base, 8 bases remained unmatched. The CDR3 consists of 15 residues.

The sample taken for sequencing was peripheral blood. The rearrangement links TRBV6-5 to TRBJ2-7; 8 nucleotides agree with TRBD1. The sequence was obtained from a woman under 30 with acute or convalescent COVID-19. The CDR3 DNA is TGTGCCAGCAGACCGACAGGGGAAGGATCCTACGAGCAGTACTTC. Translation: CASRPTGEGSYEQYF.